A selection of T cell receptor beta chains follows, all from one sample in a study of CD8+CD57+ T cells in acquired aplastic anemia. Using its own MiXCR run on the reads, TCRdb lists one record per CDR3 protein. The table has around 430,000 distinct CDR3 sequences, around 32% seen once. Specimen: sorted CD4+, CD8+, or CD8+CD57+ T cells (not recorded which) from PBMCs. All receptors come from a human donor with aplastic anemia. Both conserved end residues are part of each CDR3. Clone size is given for some rows only: seen once, a few or many times, or a class if the clone is expanded.

CDR3 | V | size | J
CASSQGQGAGGYTF | TRBV5-1 | many | TRBJ1-2
CASDTRRAGAGGNQPQHF | TRBV19 | few | TRBJ1-5
CASRLRQIPLSPLHF | TRBV25-1 | . | TRBJ1-6
CASSLTAGAGGNTIYF | TRBV7-3 | . | TRBJ1-3
CASGLRFGIAAEKLFF | TRBV11-1 | . | TRBJ1-4
CASERGTGELFF | TRBV2 | many | TRBJ2-2
CASSLARDSSYNSPLHF | TRBV5-4 | few | TRBJ1-6
CASTMDGELSPLHF | TRBV12-3/TRBV12-4 | many | TRBJ1-6
CSARLWQDGRYGYTF | TRBV20-1 | many | TRBJ1-2
CSVAGTDYEQYF | TRBV29-1 | few | TRBJ2-7
CASSQDSSGTLGEQFF | TRBV4-2 | . | TRBJ2-1
CASSRGRWNYGYTF | TRBV2 | . | TRBJ1-2
CASRWTGPNQPQHF | TRBV19 | . | TRBJ1-5
CASSIGGGDQPQHF | TRBV19 | many | TRBJ1-5
CASRTGTGPETQYF | TRBV2 | many | TRBJ2-5
CASNPRGKTEAFF | TRBV25-1 | . | TRBJ1-1
CAISESVTANYGYTF | TRBV10-3 | . | TRBJ1-2
CASSLGPREIGYGYTF | TRBV11-2 | few | TRBJ1-2
CASSFGRNEQFF | TRBV5-6 | few | TRBJ2-1
CASSWGFKDQYF | TRBV6-6 | . | TRBJ2-5
CSADSYNEQFF | TRBV20-1 | few | TRBJ2-1
CASSLEGAHTIYF | TRBV5-1 | . | TRBJ1-3
CASSQSPNSNQPQHF | TRBV6-1 | few | TRBJ1-5
CASSSTRTGHEQYF | TRBV6-5 | . | TRBJ2-7
CSAISGGRQETQYF | TRBV20-1 | few | TRBJ2-5
CATSSVEQGQNEKLFF | TRBV15 | . | TRBJ1-4
CSARIYNEQFF | TRBV20-1 | few | TRBJ2-1
CASSADRSDYEQYF | TRBV7-9 | . | TRBJ2-7
CASSQRGRTSEQYF | TRBV14 | few | TRBJ2-7
CASSRPGLATNYGYTF | TRBV4-1 | few | TRBJ1-2
CSASGKNIQYF | TRBV20-1 | . | TRBJ2-4
CASSVLIYNEQFF | TRBV7-8 | . | TRBJ2-1
CASSYKSARADTQYF | TRBV10-3 | few | TRBJ2-3
CASSRRLDYGYTF | TRBV19 | many | TRBJ1-2
CASSQDLRGSYTQYF | TRBV25-1 | . | TRBJ2-3
CASSSRDRVTDTQYF | TRBV9 | few | TRBJ2-3
CASSARTGDGYTF | TRBV25-1 | . | TRBJ1-2
CSVAPGTANSPLHF | TRBV29-1 | . | TRBJ1-6
CASSGYRGYNEQFF | TRBV9 | . | TRBJ2-1
CSVRDRGIQETQYF | TRBV29-1 | few | TRBJ2-5
CSVEDDRLTTF | TRBV29-1 | many | TRBJ1-2
CASSQGQGGYTF | TRBV14 | many | TRBJ1-2
CASSTGARTDTQYF | TRBV19 | . | TRBJ2-3
CASSLARTSNHEQYF | TRBV7-6 | many | TRBJ2-7
CASSLGGAVSYEQYF | TRBV7-2 | many | TRBJ2-7
CASSPEQVNTEAFF | TRBV2 | many | TRBJ1-1
CASSVGESGQYF | TRBV9 | few | TRBJ2-7
CASSSVQGYGNTIYF | TRBV13 | . | TRBJ1-3
CASSYSGQPGYTF | TRBV6-5 | . | TRBJ1-2
CATSRDQGLSYNEQFF | TRBV15 | many | TRBJ2-1
CASSDDAGMSSYNSPLHF | TRBV2 | many | TRBJ1-6
CASSRRQGTEAFF | TRBV4-1 | few | TRBJ1-1
CSVGTSGGKETQYF | TRBV29-1 | many | TRBJ2-5
CASSAQTGKLTEANVLTF | TRBV10-2 | . | TRBJ2-6
CSAKPSGETQYF | TRBV20-1 | . | TRBJ2-5
CASSREFRTGASEQYF | TRBV4-2 | . | TRBJ2-7
CASSSMTGNYGYTF | TRBV5-1 | . | TRBJ1-2
CSVGGGWNTEAFF | TRBV20-1 | few | TRBJ1-1
CASSRSQGQAETQYF | TRBV4-2 | . | TRBJ2-5
CASSKDREQLNTEAFF | TRBV7-3 | . | TRBJ1-1